Listed below are T cell receptor beta chains from one sample, sequenced in a study of Tregs in tolerant kidney transplant recipients. The repertoire was sequenced with immunoSEQ multiplex PCR; TCRdb's copy has only in-frame clones and lacks some. Of about 110,000 clones listed, around 89% are singletons. The sample here was CD4+ T cells from blood, taken before the transplant. These receptors were taken from a human donor who received a combined kidney and bone marrow transplant. The conserved cysteine and the conserved F or W are not part of the CDR3 here.

J gene | V gene | CDR3 length | CDR3 protein
TRBJ1-1 | TRBV6-6 | 12 | ASSRQGAGTEAF
TRBJ1-2 | TRBV19 | 15 | ASTPAGFRTTNYGYT
TRBJ2-1 | TRBV29-1 | 12 | SVGPPGAYNEQF
TRBJ1-5 | TRBV18 | 12 | ASSPTGKTQPQH
TRBJ1-2 | TRBV5-6 | 10 | ASSLEGYGYT
TRBJ1-2 | TRBV28 | 12 | ASSFLQGGYGYT
TRBJ1-1 | TRBV10-3 | 11 | AITPAGGTEAF
TRBJ2-5 | TRBV5-6 | 14 | ASSLAIGSGWETQY
TRBJ1-5 | TRBV25-1 | 10 | ASSAREEPQH
TRBJ2-4 | TRBV5-1 | 14 | ASSPGGSGRKNIQY
TRBJ1-1 | TRBV5-4 | 13 | ASSPFGGLNTEAF
TRBJ1-2 | TRBV11-3 | 10 | ASSQGPYGYT
TRBJ2-3 | TRBV5-1 | 18 | ASSPRPGTSGRGGTDTQY
TRBJ1-2 | TRBV28 | 14 | ASTSLFKGPGHGYT
TRBJ2-7 | TRBV28 | 12 | ATQPAGLPYEQY
TRBJ1-6 | TRBV6-5 | 12 | ASRRLPGNSPLH
TRBJ1-2 | TRBV7-9 | 11 | ASSSTGGWGYT
TRBJ2-1 | TRBV12-5 | 16 | ASGRTKLAGGSYNEQF
TRBJ2-3 | TRBV10-1 | 11 | ASSADTGDTQY
TRBJ1-2 | TRBV27 | 11 | ASSHEGFYGYT
TRBJ1-1 | TRBV19 | 11 | ASSSGGGSEAF
TRBJ2-2 | TRBV4-1 | 14 | ASSRPGQAHTGELF
TRBJ2-3 | TRBV6-5 | 11 | ASRTTGADTQY
TRBJ2-7 | TRBV7-2 | 13 | ASSRTGPPFYEQY
TRBJ2-3 | TRBV5-1 | 13 | ASSITSGGTDTQY